This is a list of T cell receptor beta chains from one sample in a study of molecular identifiers for immune sequencing clone quantification. TCRdb passed the PCR reads through MiXCR, listing each CDR3 protein once. Here the sample spans over 550,000 distinct CDR3 sequences, less than 30% being singletons. Sequencing input: naive CD8+ T cells from blood, with Jurkat cell RNA spiked in. The source is a human donor in good health. Some libraries in this study had Jurkat cell RNA spiked in. CDR3s include the opening cysteine and the closing phenylalanine or tryptophan. D genes are given only for firm matches. Size values are once, few and many counts, or a class for expanded clones, and some rows have none.

d_call	v_call	cdr3_length	clone_size	j_call	cdr3_aa	cdr3_nt
TRBD2	TRBV27	16	.	TRBJ2-5	CASSLQLAGGVETQYF	TGTGCCAGCAGTTTACAACTAGCGGGGGGGGTCGAGACCCAGTACTTC
.	TRBV30	12	.	TRBJ1-1	CAWGQINTEAFF	TGTGCCTGGGGACAGATAAACACTGAAGCTTTCTTT
TRBD1	TRBV6-5	14	.	TRBJ1-4	CASRLRGPNEKLFF	TGTGCCAGCAGGCTCAGGGGGCCTAATGAAAAACTGTTTTTT
TRBD2	TRBV7-9	14	.	TRBJ2-1	CASSGPGLDGEQFF	TGTGCCAGCAGCGGGCCGGGACTAGACGGTGAGCAGTTCTTC
.	TRBV5-6	13	few	TRBJ1-5	CASSEQEAAPQHF	TGTGCCAGCAGCGAACAGGAGGCAGCGCCCCAGCATTTT
.	TRBV15	14	.	TRBJ1-1	CATSRDLGTAGYGF	TGTGCCACCAGCAGAGATTTGGGTACCGCAGGGTACGGATTT
.	TRBV27	13	.	TRBJ2-2	CASSISNTGELFF	TGTGCCAGCAGTATTTCGAACACCGGGGAGCTGTTTTTT
TRBD1	TRBV7-9	15	many	TRBJ1-1	CASSPSTGEGTEAFF	TGTGCCAGCAGCCCATCGACAGGGGAAGGAACTGAAGCTTTCTTT
.	TRBV7-6	15	once	TRBJ2-3	CASSHRRYSTATQYF	TGTGCCAGCAGCCACAGGAGATACAGCACAGCTACGCAGTATTTT
TRBD1	TRBV4-1	18	many	TRBJ2-6	CASSQDPANRGGANVLTF	TGCGCCAGCAGCCAAGACCCCGCTAACAGGGGTGGGGCCAACGTCCTGACTTTC
TRBD1	TRBV5-1	15	few	TRBJ2-7	CASSIFGTGAYEQYF	TGCGCCAGCAGCATTTTCGGGACAGGGGCCTACGAGCAGTACTTC
TRBD1	TRBV6-6	16	.	TRBJ2-7	CASSYSPGQASYEQYF	TGTGCCAGCAGTTACTCACCGGGACAGGCCTCCTACGAGCAGTACTTC
TRBD1	TRBV7-9	18	.	TRBJ1-1	CASSFSRGQGIMNTEAFF	TGTGCCAGCAGCTTTAGTCGTGGACAGGGGATAATGAACACTGAAGCTTTCTTT
.	TRBV10-3	14	.	TRBJ2-3	CAIRPRGAPDTQYF	TGTGCCATCCGTCCGCGTGGGGCCCCAGATACGCAGTATTTT
TRBD2	TRBV4-1	16	many	TRBJ2-1	CASSQVAGGWVDEQFF	TGCGCCAGCAGCCAAGTCGCGGGAGGTTGGGTTGATGAGCAGTTCTTC
.	TRBV3-1	15	.	TRBJ2-6	CASSPRVAGANVLTF	TGTGCCAGCAGCCCTAGGGTCGCTGGGGCCAACGTCCTGACTTTC
.	TRBV30	13	many	TRBJ2-7	CAWSDSGTYEQYF	TGTGCCTGGAGTGACAGCGGTACCTACGAGCAGTACTTC
.	TRBV5-4	13	.	TRBJ2-7	CASSLPPGQEQYF	TGTGCCAGCAGCTTACCCCCGGGACAAGAGCAGTACTTC
TRBD2	TRBV7-9	18	.	TRBJ2-5	CASSFAKLAGGTIETQYF	TGTGCCAGCAGCTTCGCCAAACTAGCGGGGGGCACGATAGAGACCCAGTACTTC
TRBD2	TRBV7-3	15	many	TRBJ2-2	CASSPLAGAAGELFF	TGTGCCAGCTCCCCTTTAGCGGGAGCGGCCGGGGAGCTGTTTTTT
.	TRBV2	16	.	TRBJ2-3	CASSDQADISTDTQYF	TGTGCCAGCAGTGACCAAGCGGATATTAGCACAGATACGCAGTATTTT
TRBD2	TRBV7-9	16	few	TRBJ2-2	CASSAGTSGNTGELFF	TGTGCCAGCAGCGCCGGGACTAGCGGGAACACCGGGGAGCTGTTTTTT
.	TRBV4-1	16	.	TRBJ1-1	CASSQMAGPMNTEAFF	TGCGCCAGCAGCCAAATGGCAGGACCAATGAACACTGAAGCTTTCTTT
.	TRBV29-1	16	.	TRBJ2-2	CSVEVLGALNTGELFF	TGCAGCGTTGAAGTTCTCGGGGCGCTTAACACCGGGGAGCTGTTTTTT